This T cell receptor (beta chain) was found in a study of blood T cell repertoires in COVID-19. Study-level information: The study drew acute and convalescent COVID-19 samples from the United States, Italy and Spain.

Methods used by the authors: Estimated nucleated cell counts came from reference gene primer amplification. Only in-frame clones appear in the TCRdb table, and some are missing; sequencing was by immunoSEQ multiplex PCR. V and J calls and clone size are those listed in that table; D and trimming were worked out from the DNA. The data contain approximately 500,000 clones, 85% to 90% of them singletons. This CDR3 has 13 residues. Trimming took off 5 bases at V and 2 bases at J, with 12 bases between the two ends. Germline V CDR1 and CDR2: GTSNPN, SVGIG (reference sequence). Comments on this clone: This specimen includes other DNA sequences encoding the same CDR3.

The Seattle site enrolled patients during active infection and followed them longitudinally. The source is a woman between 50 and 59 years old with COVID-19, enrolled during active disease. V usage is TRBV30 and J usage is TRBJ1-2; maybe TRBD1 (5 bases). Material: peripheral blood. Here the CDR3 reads CAWGPGGNYGYTF. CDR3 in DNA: TGTGCCTGGGGACCCGGGGGGAACTATGGCTACACCTTC.